This TCR beta chain comes out of a study of blood T cell repertoires in COVID-19. As for the study in general: The United States, Italy and Spain supplied acute and convalescent COVID-19 samples. PBMCs, B-cell-depleted T cells, or T cells were the source of the cDNA or gDNA that made up the material.

Germline values: CDR1 SGHRS, CDR2 YFSETQ. The CDR3 length is 17 residues. Trimming took 0 bases from V and 1 from J, leaving 14 bases between them. Original data processing: Estimation of nucleated cell counts was performed using reference gene primer amplification. Produced via immunoSEQ multiplex PCR; TCRdb's table is partial and in-frame only. That table furnishes V, J and clone size, whereas the DNA furnished D and trimming. The data hold about 97,000 clones, with about 85% observed a single time. The chain employs TRBV5-1 and TRBJ1-3; D uncertain. Sequenced sample: peripheral blood. The source is a woman in her 70s with active or convalescent COVID-19. The CDR3 coding sequence is TGCGCCAGCAGCTTGGGTTCGCGGAGCTTTTCTGGAAACACCATATATTTT. Translation: CASSLGSRSFSGNTIYF.